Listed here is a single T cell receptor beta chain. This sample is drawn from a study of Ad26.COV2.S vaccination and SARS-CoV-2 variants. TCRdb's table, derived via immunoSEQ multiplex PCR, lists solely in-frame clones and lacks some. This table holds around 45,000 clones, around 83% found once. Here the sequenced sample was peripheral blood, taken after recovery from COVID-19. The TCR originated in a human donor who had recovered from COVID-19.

The CDR3 bases are TGCGCCAGCAGATTCGGAGCGATGAACACTGAAGCTTTCTTT. Translation: CASRFGAMNTEAFF. The V and J genes are TRBV5-1 and TRBJ1-1, with D uncertain. Germline values: CDR1 SGHRS, CDR2 YFSETQ. The V gene lost 5 bases and the J gene lost 0 bases, with 11 bases spanning the gap. The CDR3 contains 14 residues.